Shown below are 8 T cell receptor beta chains from a single sample sequenced in a study of cytomegalovirus exposure and HLA in healthy donors. TCRdb's copy holds only in-frame clones and misses some; the assay was immunoSEQ multiplex PCR. The sample holds about 140,000 clones; 82% are singletons and the top ten take just under 30%. Sequencing was performed on PBMCs. The receptor source for this set is a man aged 25-45 years in good health and CMV-seropositive.

The J gene is TRBJ2-7, the V gene TRBV5-4, with TRBD1 matching over 8 bases. This CDR3 has 14 residues. The J segment lost 2 bases and the V segment lost 2 bases, leaving 3 bases of the junction unmatched. Germline CDR1 is SGHNT and CDR2 is YYREEE (reference sequence). CDR3: CASSLVQGAYEQYF. For the CDR3, the DNA is TGTGCCAGCAGCTTAGTACAGGGGGCCTACGAGCAGTACTTC.

The V and J genes are TRBV5-1 and TRBJ1-1; D may be TRBD1 (5 bases). The CDR3 runs to 14 residues. Germline V lookup: CDR1 SGHRS, CDR2 YFSETQ. Trimming stripped 0 bases from V and 1 base from J, with 7 bases between. CDR3 amino acids: CASSLERGNTEAFF. In nucleotides, the CDR3 is TGCGCCAGCAGCTTGGAAAGGGGGAACACTGAAGCTTTCTTT.

The chain has TRBV11-2 and TRBJ2-7, with a possible D match to TRBD1 (5 bases). The CDR3 runs to 15 residues. V lost 3 bases, J lost 2 bases, and 14 bases lay in between. Germline lookup yields CDR1 SGHAT and CDR2 FQNNGV. The CDR3 bases are TGTGCCAGCAGCTTTAGGGCAGGGAACCCCTACGAGCAGTACTTC. It is translated as CASSFRAGNPYEQYF. The variable domain in full, with the rest retrieved from reference TRBV11-2 and TRBJ2-7, is EAGVAQSPRYKIIEKRQSVAFWCNPISGHATLYWYQQILGQGPKLLIQFQNNGVVDDSQLPKDRFSAERLKGVDSTLKIQPAKLEDSAVYLCASSFRAGNPYEQYFGPGTRLTVT.

V is TRBV11-2 and J is TRBJ2-1; 8 positions match TRBD2. CDR3 size: 14 residues. Germline V lookup: CDR1 SGHAT, CDR2 FQNNGV. The ends lost 4 bases at V and 3 bases at J; junction bases unmatched: 2. Here the CDR3 DNA reads TGTGCCAGCAGCTCGACTAGCGTCTACAATGAGCAGTTCTTC. This codes for CASSSTSVYNEQFF.

This chain connects TRBV5-1 to TRBJ1-1; D is uncertain. V was shortened by 0 bases and J by 4 bases, with 10 bases between the two germline ends. CDR1 and CDR2 (germline): SGHRS, YFSETQ. This CDR3 has 14 amino acids. Written as DNA, the CDR3 is TGCGCCAGCAGCTTGGAGCTAATGAGCACTGAAGCTTTCTTT. It codes for CASSLELMSTEAFF.

The chain links TRBV5-6 to TRBJ1-2, with 7 positions matching TRBD1. The germline V gene has CDR1 SGHDT and CDR2 YYEEEE. This CDR3 has 17 residues. V trimming: 2 bases; J trimming: 4 bases; junction bases outside the gene matches: 14. CDR3 in amino acids: CASSFLLAWDSPYGYTF. The CDR3 DNA follows: TGTGCCAGCAGCTTTCTCCTCGCCTGGGACAGTCCCTATGGCTACACCTTC. Filled out from reference TRBV5-6 and TRBJ1-2, the complete variable domain reads DAGVTQSPTHLIKTRGQQVTLRCSPKSGHDTVSWYQQALGQGPQFIFQYYEEEERQRGNFPDRFSGHQFPNYSSELNVNALLLGDSALYLCASSFLLAWDSPYGYTFGSGTRLTVV.

The chain uses TRBV6-1 and TRBJ1-1; D is undetermined. CDR1 MNHNS and CDR2 SASEGT come from the germline V gene. Trimming cost V 5 bases and J 14 bases, with 15 bases left between them. CDR3 size: 11 residues. CDR3 nucleotides: TGTGCCAGCAGTCGTAACTATGAACCCTTCTTT. This translates into CASSRNYEPFF.

The V and J genes are TRBV27 and TRBJ2-7; 7 bases agree with TRBD2. The germline V gene encodes CDR1 MNHEY and CDR2 SMNVEV (reference sequence). The CDR3 contains 15 residues. After removal of 6 bases from V and 5 bases from J, the junction contained 13 bases not matched to a gene. CDR3 amino acids: CASRSLAGAYNEQYF. The CDR3 bases are TGTGCCAGCAGGTCCCTCGCGGGAGCGTATAACGAGCAGTACTTC.